The sequence of this TCR beta chain was determined in a study of T-cell reconstitution after alpha-beta-depleted transplantation in children. The TCRbeta library incorporated unique molecular identifiers. In TCRdb, the PCR reads were re-called with MiXCR into one record per CDR3 protein. Of hundreds of thousands of distinct CDR3 sequences in the sample, 10% were seen once. Germline CDR1 reads SGHRS; CDR2 reads YFSETQ. This CDR3 spans 11 amino acids. Trimming stripped 5 bases from V and 7 bases from J, with 10 bases between. In this sample, this clonotype turned up a few times. Sequenced material: PBMCs from the stem cell graft donor, taken from the stem cell graft. The chain has TRBV5-1 and TRBJ2-7; D remains ambiguous. This TCR came from a human donor who donated a stem cell graft to a child with acute myeloid leukemia. CDR3 nucleotides: TGCGCCAGCAGTTATAATATAGAGCAGTACTTC. It yields the protein CASSYNIEQYF.